Shown below are 23 T cell receptor beta chains from a single sample sequenced in a study of T cell clonality in common variable immunodeficiency. Regarding the study as a whole: Reportedly, TCR beta sequences from common variable immunodeficiency showed fewer deletions and N-nucleotide insertions.

These TCRs are of unknown antigen specificity. Sequencing used immunoSEQ multiplex PCR; TCRdb keeps in-frame clones, though not all of them. The sample contains about 5,300 clones, none of them singletons. The sequenced sample was peripheral blood mononuclear cells. The receptor source for this set is a human donor with common variable immunodeficiency.

This clone is medium-sized (0.01 to 0.1%) by share. The read is 3 residues too short to cover the CDR3 end, so that end is filled in from the germline J gene. This chain joins TRBV4-1 and TRBJ1-1; TRBD1 might be the D (5 bases). CDR3 length: 14 amino acids. Looked up from germline, CDR1 is MGHRA and CDR2 is YSYEKL. The germline V and J ends were trimmed by 1 base and 0 bases, with 6 bases remaining between them. Here the CDR3 reads CASSQAQVNTEAFF. CDR3 bases read: TGCGCCAGCAGCCAAGCACAGGTGAACACTGAA.

This clone occurred a few times. The read stops 3 residues short of the end of the CDR3; the missing end is completed from the germline J gene. The V gene is TRBV19, the J gene TRBJ1-5, with 9 bases fitting TRBD1. V lost 7 bases, J lost 7 bases, and 8 bases stayed unmatched. There are 14 residues in the CDR3. Germline loops: CDR1 LNHDA, CDR2 SQIVND (reference sequence). The CDR3 DNA, read in part, is TGTGCCAGTACCAAACAGGGGGCGGGCCAGCCC. It encodes CASTKQGAGQP. The CDR3 in full is CASTKQGAGQPQHF.

The CDR3 reads CASRGQFSLRKEKLFF. The DNA read from the CDR3 is TGTGCCAGTAGAGGACAGTTTTCCCTACGGAAGGAAAAA. The V gene is TRBV19, the J gene TRBJ1-4; D possibly corresponds to TRBD1 (6 bases). The read terminates 3 residues ahead of where the CDR3 ends, so the germline J gene completes it. Germline assignment: CDR1 LNHDA and CDR2 SQIVND (reference sequence). CDR3 length: 16 amino acids. Trimming removed 6 bases from V and 8 bases from J, with 22 bases in between.

Comments on this clone: The observed sequence ends 3 residues before the CDR3 terminus, with the missing tail filled in from the germline J gene. The J gene is TRBJ2-3, the V gene TRBV5-1, with 7 bases aligning to TRBD2. V was pared by 4 bases and J by 4 bases, with 9 bases of the junction left unmatched. CDR3 length: 15 residues. Germline V gene sequence: CDR1 SGHRS, CDR2 YFSETQ. The CDR3 reads CASSPPTAGADTQYF. The CDR3 bases that were read are TGCGCCAGCAGCCCACCCACGGCGGGGGCAGATACG.

A remark on this clone: The read ends 3 residues shy of where the CDR3 ends; the end is completed using the germline J gene. V usage is TRBV5-5 and J usage is TRBJ1-2; D may be TRBD1 (5 bases). Trimming cost V 2 bases and J 4 bases, with 15 bases left between them. Germline V lookup: CDR1 SGHKS, CDR2 YYEKEE (reference sequence). This CDR3 is built from 15 residues. The CDR3 sequence is CASSFLSTDIYGYTF. CDR3 DNA (partial): TGTGCCAGCAGCTTCCTCTCGACAGATATCTATGGC. Filled out from reference TRBV5-5 and TRBJ1-2, the complete variable domain reads DAGVTQSPTHLIKTRGQQVTLRCSPISGHKSVSWYQQVLGQGPQFIFQYYEKEERGRGNFPDRFSARQFPNYSSELNVNALLLGDSALYLCASSFLSTDIYGYTFGSGTRLTVV.

Note on this clone: The read terminates 3 residues before the CDR3 end, so the remaining end is supplied by the germline J gene. V usage is TRBV29-1 and J usage is TRBJ2-5; TRBD1 is a possible D gene (5 bases). Germline V lookup: CDR1 SQVTM, CDR2 ANQGSEA. Between the trimmed V and J ends, which lost 8 bases and 5 bases, there was a span of 15 bases. The CDR3 is 12 residues long. The CDR3 DNA, read in part, is TGCAGCCCGGACACTGCTGGGGAGACC. Amino acids: CSPDTAGET. The full CDR3 reads CSPDTAGETQYF.

This clone is labeled as medium-sized. The read finishes 3 residues shy of the CDR3 end, and the germline J gene is used to complete it. This chain joins TRBV7-8 and TRBJ1-4; D is unresolved. The germline V gene encodes CDR1 SGHVS and CDR2 FQNEAQ. This CDR3 has 15 residues. V lost 2 bases and J lost 0, with 7 bases in between. The chain's CDR3 is CASSLTDATNEKLFF. The DNA read from the CDR3 is TGTGCCAGCAGCTTAACAGACGCAACTAATGAAAAA.

Many counts were recorded for this clone. The read falls 3 residues short of the CDR3 end, and the missing part is taken from the germline J gene. The chain joins TRBV20-1 to TRBJ1-3; D remains ambiguous. Germline lookup yields CDR1 DFQATT and CDR2 SNEGSKA (reference sequence). Trimming removed 1 base at V and 7 bases at J, with 11 bases between. The CDR3 spans 13 residues. The CDR3 reads CSARAPGGNTIYF. CDR3 DNA (partial): TGCAGTGCTAGAGCCCCTGGCGGTAACACC.

This clone was counted ten times or more. The CDR3 end is not reached by the read, which stops 3 residues before it; the germline J gene fills it in. J is TRBJ2-5 and V is TRBV2, with 10 bases lining up with TRBD2. This CDR3 comprises 14 residues. After removal of 9 bases from V and 2 bases from J, the junction contained 6 bases not matched to a gene. The germline CDR1 and CDR2 sequences are SNHLY and FYNNEI. The CDR3 spells CASTGTSEQETQYF. CDR3 bases read: TGTGCCAGTACCGGGACTAGCGAACAAGAGACC.

As regards this clone: Sequencing ends 3 residues short of the CDR3 end; the germline J gene provides the rest. This rearrangement joins TRBV19 to TRBJ1-5; 8 bases are shared with TRBD1. CDR3 length equals 13 residues. V dropped 7 bases and J dropped 4; count of bases not matched to a gene: 3. CDR1 is LNHDA, CDR2 SQIVND, per germline (reference sequence). The chain's CDR3 is CASKGTGNQPQHF. The CDR3 DNA, read in part, is TGTGCCAGTAAGGGGACAGGAAATCAGCCC.

On this clone: The read terminates 3 residues before the CDR3 end, so the remaining end is supplied by the germline J gene. The rearrangement joins TRBV5-1 to TRBJ1-1, with 8 nucleotides matching TRBD1. V was clipped by 1 base and J by 1 base; unmatched bases: 3. This CDR3 comprises 15 residues. Germline V gene lookup returns CDR1 SGHRS and CDR2 YFSETQ. CDR3 amino acids: CASSLQGARNTEAFF. The CDR3 bases that were read are TGCGCCAGCAGCTTGCAGGGGGCGCGGAACACTGAA.

As regards this clone: The CDR3 end falls 3 residues outside the read, so it is completed with the germline J gene. The V gene is TRBV19, the J gene TRBJ1-6; TRBD1 matches 7 bases. Per the germline V gene, CDR1 is LNHDA and CDR2 is SQIVND (reference sequence). The junction had 9 bases not matched to a gene; V was cut back by 5 bases and J by 8 bases. The CDR3 totals 15 residues. Incomplete CDR3 DNA: TGTGCCAGTAGTCCCCGACAGGGTTTGGATTCACCC. Amino acid sequence: CASSPRQGLDSP. The complete CDR3 protein is CASSPRQGLDSPLHF.

This clone was detected ten times or more. The CDR3 end is not reached by the read, which stops 3 residues before it; the germline J gene fills it in. This chain links TRBV29-1 with TRBJ2-1; 14 bases fit TRBD2. Germline CDR1 SQVTM, CDR2 ANQGSEA. J was trimmed by 8 bases and V by 8 bases; bases with no gene match: 5. The length of the CDR3 is 13 residues. Partial CDR3 DNA: TGCAGCACACGACTAGCGGGAGGGTATGAG. Encoded protein: CSTRLAGGYE. The CDR3 as a whole reads CSTRLAGGYEQFF.

This clone has ten or more counts. With the read ending 3 residues before the CDR3 end, the germline J gene is used to fill in that end. This chain joins TRBV19 and TRBJ2-7; 8 positions match TRBD1. The CDR3 sequence is 15 residues long. V lost 6 bases to trimming and J lost 0 bases; unmatched junction nucleotides: 7. Germline CDR1 LNHDA, CDR2 SQIVND (reference sequence). The CDR3 region is CASSPRQGSSYEQYF. Incomplete CDR3 DNA: TGTGCCAGTAGCCCCAGACAGGGGAGCTCCTACGAG.

Only a few counts were recorded for this clone. The DNA ends 3 residues before the CDR3 does, and the rest of the CDR3 is filled in from the germline J gene. The rearrangement uses TRBV19 and TRBJ2-3; no definite D call. V was pared by 1 base and J by 1 base, with 6 bases between. CDR3 length: 14 residues. Germline V CDR1 and CDR2: LNHDA, SQIVND (reference sequence). Here the CDR3 reads CASSIGLRTDTQYF. The part of the CDR3 DNA that was read is TGTGCCAGTAGTATAGGACTTCGCACAGATACG. Full variable domain (missing parts from reference TRBV19 and TRBJ2-3): DGGITQSPKYLFRKEGQNVTLSCEQNLNHDAMYWYRQDPGQGLRLIYYSQIVNDFQKGDIAEGYSVSREKKESFPLTVTSAQKNPTAFYLCASSIGLRTDTQYFGPGTRLTVL.

This clone has just a few counts. The sequence runs out 3 residues before the end of the CDR3; the remainder is reconstructed from the germline J gene. V and J are TRBV7-2 and TRBJ2-7; D is possibly TRBD2 (6 bases). The CDR3 sequence is 13 residues long. Looked up from germline, CDR1 is SGHTA and CDR2 is FQGNSA. V lost 6 bases and J 0 bases, leaving 9 bases between the germline ends. The CDR3 bases that were read are TGTGCCAGCAGGTCGACTAGCTCCTACGAG. Residues: CASRSTSSYE. The whole CDR3 sequence reads CASRSTSSYEQYF. Supplemented by reference TRBV7-2 and TRBJ2-7, the full variable domain reads GAGVSQSPSNKVTEKGKDVELRCDPISGHTALYWYRQSLGQGLEFLIYFQGNSAPDKSGLPSDRFSAERTGGSVSTLTIQRTQQEDSAVYLCASRSTSSYEQYFGPGTRLTVT.

This clone is labeled as large (0.1 to 1%). The CDR3 end lies 3 residues beyond the end of the read and is filled in from the germline J gene. The rearrangement links TRBV4-1 to TRBJ2-3; 8 bases line up with TRBD1. This CDR3 comprises 15 residues. Germline CDR1 MGHRA, CDR2 YSYEKL. The sequenced part of the CDR3 DNA is TGCGCCAGCAGCCAGGCCAGTCAGGGGGCCAAGGCG. Protein sequence: CASSQASQGAKA. The complete CDR3 protein is CASSQASQGAKAQYF.

As for this clone: The DNA ends 3 residues before the CDR3 does, and the rest of the CDR3 is filled in from the germline J gene. The chain has TRBV23-1 and TRBJ2-1; 9 bases match TRBD1. TRBV23-1 is labeled an ORF, and its function is uncertain. V lost 6 bases, J lost 4 bases, and 7 bases stayed unmatched. The CDR3 runs 15 residues. CDR3 sequence: CASSRGTGLYNEQFF. CDR3 DNA, as far as it was read: TGCGCCAGCAGCCGGGGGACAGGGCTATACAATGAG.

This clone counts as medium-sized. The read ends 3 residues early relative to the CDR3; the germline J gene fills the gap. The J gene is TRBJ2-7, the V gene TRBV20-1; TRBD2 is a possible D gene (6 bases). CDR1 is DFQATT and CDR2 is SNEGSKA in the germline V gene (reference sequence). Deletions cut 1 base from V and 5 bases from J, with 12 bases between. The CDR3 has 13 amino acids. The CDR3 loop reads CSARATLADEQYF. The sequenced part of the CDR3 DNA is TGCAGTGCTAGAGCCACACTAGCAGACGAG.

There are many counts of this clone. The CDR3 end lies 3 residues beyond the end of the read and is filled in from the germline J gene. Other DNA sequences from this sample encode an identical CDR3 as well. The gene calls are TRBV19 and TRBJ1-1; no reliable D call. The CDR3 runs to 13 residues. Germline CDR1 LNHDA, CDR2 SQIVND (reference sequence). V was shortened by 4 bases and J by 0 bases, with 6 bases between the two germline ends. The CDR3 loop reads CASSTQMNTEAFF. The sequenced part of the CDR3 DNA is TGTGCCAGTAGTACACAGATGAACACTGAA.

In this sample, this clone turned up a few times. Partial CDR3 DNA: TGTGCCAGCAGCTTAGCCGGCGGGGCGAACACCGGGGAG. This translates into CASSLAGGANTGE. The complete CDR3 reads CASSLAGGANTGELFF. J is TRBJ2-2 and V is TRBV7-2, with D possibly matching TRBD2 (6 bases). The read gets to within 3 residues of the CDR3 end, and the germline J gene fills in the rest. The CDR3 loop spans 16 amino acids. Trimming cost V 0 bases and J 0 bases, with 8 bases left between them. CDR1 is SGHTA, CDR2 FQGNSA, per germline.

This clone showed up just a few times. Sequencing ends 3 residues short of the CDR3 end; the germline J gene provides the rest. The V call is TRBV13, the J call TRBJ2-1, with 9 bases fitting TRBD1. Germline V gives CDR1 PRHDT, CDR2 FYEKMQ (reference sequence). CDR3 length: 15 amino acids. The V and J ends lost 6 bases and 6 bases, in that order; junction bases with no gene match: 9. The CDR3 here is CASSQSGTGFNEQFF. The covered CDR3 bases are TGTGCCAGCAGTCAGTCCGGGACAGGGTTCAATGAG.

This clone was counted a few times. With the read ending 3 residues before the CDR3 end, the germline J gene is used to fill in that end. The gene calls are TRBV19 and TRBJ1-1; possibly TRBD1 for D (5 bases). The germline V gene has CDR1 LNHDA and CDR2 SQIVND (reference sequence). CDR3 length equals 12 residues. Trimming left V 5 bases short and J 4 bases short, with 8 bases between. CDR3 DNA, as far as it was read: TGTGCCAGTAGTTTGGGGCGCACTGAA. Amino acids: CASSLGRTE. The CDR3, in full, reads CASSLGRTEAFF. Combining the CDR3 with reference TRBV19 and TRBJ1-1 gives the whole variable domain DGGITQSPKYLFRKEGQNVTLSCEQNLNHDAMYWYRQDPGQGLRLIYYSQIVNDFQKGDIAEGYSVSREKKESFPLTVTSAQKNPTAFYLCASSLGRTEAFFGQGTRLTVV.